One and the same sample provided the 19 T cell receptor beta chains below, sequenced in a study of a mutant IDH1 vaccine in newly diagnosed glioma. The method was immunoSEQ multiplex PCR; TCRdb's version includes in-frame clones alone and lacks a portion of them. This table holds some 67,000 clones, about 86% found once. Time point specified: baseline, week 1 (first vaccination visit). Treatment denoted: pre-vaccination baseline after standard-of-care therapy. Material: peripheral blood mononuclear cells (PBMCs), obtained from a glioma patient treated with radiotherapy, temozolomide or both. The source of these receptors is a woman younger than 30 with glioma. Some clones in this sample may be carry-over from other donors' samples.

The sample holds a few counts of this clone. J is TRBJ1-5 and V is TRBV6-5, with TRBD1 as a possible D gene (5 bases). The CDR3 consists of 15 residues. Trimming cost V 4 bases and J 2 bases, with 12 bases left between them. Germline CDR1 reads MNHEY; CDR2 reads SVGAGI. CDR3 bases: TGTGCCAGCAGTTCCGAGCCGGGGGGCAATCAGCCCCAGCATTTT. Its translation is CASSSEPGGNQPQHF.

V usage is TRBV25-1 and J usage is TRBJ1-1; D is perhaps TRBD1 (5 bases). Germline V gene sequence: CDR1 MGHDK, CDR2 SYGVNS. The V and J ends lost 4 bases and 6 bases respectively, with 18 bases between them. The CDR3 has 15 residues. CDR3 region: CASSATEGWSPEAFF. CDR3 sequence (DNA): TGTGCCAGCAGTGCAACGGAGGGGTGGAGCCCTGAAGCTTTCTTT.

The V and J genes are TRBV7-2 and TRBJ1-1, with D perhaps matching TRBD1 (5 bases). The V gene's germline CDR1 is SGHTA and CDR2 FQGNSA. CDR3 length equals 13 residues. V shed 1 base and J shed 11 bases, with 14 bases lying between them. The CDR3 coding sequence is TGTGCCAGCAGCTTAGGGGGCAGCCCCGTGGCTTTCTTT. Translating gives CASSLGGSPVAFF.

This clone was seen only once. The V call is TRBV7-2, the J call TRBJ1-2; D not resolved. Trimming shortened V by 2 bases and J by 4 bases, and 20 bases separated the two germline ends. This CDR3 has 17 amino acids. The germline CDR1 and CDR2 sequences are SGHTA and FQGNSA. CDR3 loop: CASSLLGRSSGGYGYTF. CDR3 coding DNA: TGTGCCAGCAGCTTACTAGGCCGTAGCTCAGGTGGCTATGGCTACACCTTC.

J is TRBJ2-2 and V is TRBV4-2; D remains unclear. CDR3 length equals 18 residues. Per germline, CDR1 LGHNA and CDR2 YNFKEQ. With 0 bases removed from V and 0 bases from J, the gap between germline ends came to 14 bases. The CDR3: CASSQDLVETPNTGELFF. The CDR3 DNA reads as TGTGCCAGCAGCCAAGATTTAGTCGAGACTCCGAACACCGGGGAGCTGTTTTTT.

The rearrangement joins TRBV6-5 to TRBJ2-1, with no clear D. CDR3 length: 13 residues. Trimming pared 5 bases from V and 5 bases from J, leaving 10 bases between. In germline, CDR1 is MNHEY, CDR2 SVGAGI. This CDR3 is CASSPITDNEQFF. The CDR3 DNA is TGTGCCAGCAGTCCCATTACCGACAATGAGCAGTTCTTC.

The chain combines TRBV6-1 with TRBJ1-5; 9 bases fit TRBD1. V lost 6 bases and J lost 7; bases outside the gene matches: 10. Germline loops: CDR1 MNHNS, CDR2 SASEGT. This CDR3 contains 15 residues. The CDR3 here is CASRAGTGLGQPQHF. The DNA of the CDR3 is TGTGCCAGCAGAGCCGGGACAGGGTTGGGACAGCCCCAGCATTTT.

CDR3 sequence reads: CASSLLDQPQHF. The CDR3, as DNA: TGTGCCAGCAGCTTATTAGATCAGCCCCAGCATTTT. The J gene is TRBJ1-5, the V gene TRBV7-9; no firm D call. Trimming removed 2 bases at V and 5 bases at J, with 4 bases between. The germline V gene has CDR1 SEHNR and CDR2 FQNEAQ (reference sequence). The length of the CDR3 is 12 residues.

Only a few counts were recorded for this clone. This rearrangement joins TRBV14 to TRBJ2-7, with TRBD2 identical over 8 bases. V dropped 2 bases and J dropped 3; count of bases not matched to a gene: 9. The CDR3 sequence is 16 residues long. CDR1 and CDR2 (germline): SGHDN, FVKESK. CDR3 in DNA: TGTGCCAGCAGCCAACCAAAGGCGGGGGGCCACTACGAGCAGTACTTC. Protein sequence: CASSQPKAGGHYEQYF.

The chain has TRBV19 and TRBJ1-1; D uncertain. This CDR3 region has 12 residues. Germline CDR1 and CDR2: LNHDA and SQIVND (reference sequence). V lost 9 bases to trimming and J lost 1 base, with 9 bases between them. CDR3 loop: CASRLANTEAFF. The CDR3 DNA follows: TGTGCCAGCCGATTAGCGAACACTGAAGCTTTCTTT.

The chain is built from TRBV12-5 and TRBJ2-7; D tentatively reads TRBD1 or TRBD2 (5 bases each). The CDR3 has 12 residues. From germline, CDR1 is LGHNT and CDR2 FRNRAP. Trimming left V 2 bases short and J 4 bases short, with 6 bases between. The CDR3 region is CASGLWGYEQYF. For the CDR3, the DNA is TGTGCTAGTGGTTTGTGGGGGTACGAGCAGTACTTC. Full variable domain (missing parts from reference TRBV12-5 and TRBJ2-7): DARVTQTPRHKVTEMGQEVTMRCQPILGHNTVFWYRQTMMQGLELLAYFRNRAPLDDSGMPKDRFSAEMPDATLATLKIQPSEPRDSAVYFCASGLWGYEQYFGPGTRLTVT.

In DNA form, the CDR3 reads TGTGCCAGTATCAAGGGACTAGCGTCCTTCGCGAACACCGGGGAGCTGTTTTTT. It is translated as CASIKGLASFANTGELFF. This chain links TRBV19 with TRBJ2-2; 10 nucleotides match TRBD2. Trimming at V came to 7 bases and at J to 0 bases, leaving 11 bases not matched to a gene. The CDR3 has 18 amino acids. The germline V gene encodes CDR1 LNHDA and CDR2 SQIVND (reference sequence). The full variable domain, in which reference TRBV19 and TRBJ2-2 provide the parts outside the CDR3, is DGGITQSPKYLFRKEGQNVTLSCEQNLNHDAMYWYRQDPGQGLRLIYYSQIVNDFQKGDIAEGYSVSREKKESFPLTVTSAQKNPTAFYLCASIKGLASFANTGELFFGEGSRLTVL.

This clone has just one count. The chain has TRBV9 and TRBJ2-7; TRBD1 or TRBD2 may be the D gene (5 bases each). CDR1 SGDLS and CDR2 YYNGEE come from the germline V gene. The CDR3 has 14 amino acids. V was clipped by 1 base and J by 6 bases, with 14 bases between them. CDR3 in amino acids: CASSVLGTPSEQYF. The CDR3, as DNA: TGTGCCAGCAGCGTATTAGGGACCCCGAGCGAGCAGTACTTC.

The count of this clone is one. The rearrangement links TRBV11-3 to TRBJ1-4; TRBD1 might be the D (5 bases). Trimming stripped 5 bases from V and 8 bases from J, with 24 bases between. The CDR3 consists of 17 residues. CDR1 is SGHNT and CDR2 is YENEEA in the germline V gene. This CDR3 reads CASSPSRGRGSQEKLFF. In DNA form, the CDR3 reads TGTGCCAGCAGCCCGTCCAGAGGTAGGGGCTCGCAAGAAAAACTGTTTTTT. Together with reference TRBV11-3 and TRBJ1-4, the CDR3 gives the full variable domain: EAGVVQSPRYKIIEKKQPVAFWCNPISGHNTLYWYLQNLGQGPELLIRYENEEAVDDSQLPKDRFSAERLKGVDSTLKIQPAELGDSAVYLCASSPSRGRGSQEKLFFGSGTQLSVL.

The chain uses TRBV4-2 and TRBJ2-7; D may be TRBD2 (6 bases). This CDR3 contains 17 residues. CDR1 and CDR2 (germline): LGHNA, YNFKEQ. V was clipped by 0 bases and J by 1 base, with 16 bases between them. CDR3 protein: CASSQEGAGSGSYEQYF. The CDR3 DNA reads TGTGCCAGCAGCCAAGAAGGGGCGGGATCCGGGTCCTACGAGCAGTACTTC.

The chain is built from TRBV4-2 and TRBJ1-5, with D unresolved. Germline lookup yields CDR1 LGHNA and CDR2 YNFKEQ. The CDR3 sequence is 13 residues long. The ends were cut back, 1 base at V and 3 bases at J, with 4 bases in the middle. CDR3 nucleotide sequence: TGTGCCAGCAGCCAAGGCTTCAATCAGCCCCAGCATTTT. Protein product: CASSQGFNQPQHF.

The V and J genes are TRBV7-9 and TRBJ1-2, with D possibly matching TRBD1 (6 bases). The CDR3 has 14 residues. V shed 1 base and J shed 8 bases, with 14 bases lying between them. CDR1 is SEHNR and CDR2 is FQNEAQ in the germline V gene (reference sequence). The CDR3 bases are TGTGCCAGCAGCTTAGGAGGGGGATCGGAGGGCTACACCTTC. This encodes CASSLGGGSEGYTF.

The CDR3 spells CASSPRPGSYEQYF. CDR3 bases: TGTGCCAGCTCACCAAGACCGGGCTCCTACGAGCAGTACTTC. V gene TRBV18 combines with J gene TRBJ2-7; D is unresolved. There are 14 residues in the CDR3. V was clipped by 2 bases and J by 0 bases, with 8 bases between them. Germline loops: CDR1 KGHSH, CDR2 LQKENI.

The rearrangement links TRBV5-1 to TRBJ2-2; TRBD1 matches 7 bases. Per the germline V gene, CDR1 is SGHRS and CDR2 is YFSETQ. The trim removed 3 bases at V and 6 bases at J, leaving 8 bases unmatched. The CDR3 has 15 residues. CDR3 DNA: TGCGCCAGCAGCTCGGGACAGTTCCTTCCCGGGGAGCTGTTTTTT. It translates to CASSSGQFLPGELFF. Filled out from reference TRBV5-1 and TRBJ2-2, the complete variable domain reads KAGVTQTPRYLIKTRGQQVTLSCSPISGHRSVSWYQQTPGQGLQFLFEYFSETQRNKGNFPGRFSGRQFSNSRSEMNVSTLELGDSALYLCASSSGQFLPGELFFGEGSRLTVL.